This T cell receptor (beta chain) derives from a study of blood T cell repertoires in COVID-19. About the study: Researchers got acute and convalescent COVID-19 samples from the United States, Italy and Spain. T cells, B-cell-depleted T cells, or PBMCs provided the cDNA or gDNA that served as material.

Original methodology: For nucleated cells, counts were estimated from reference gene primer amplification. Generated by immunoSEQ multiplex PCR, the TCRdb table keeps only in-frame clones and is missing some. V and J calls and clone size follow that table, whereas D and trimming were derived from the DNA. The table shows tens of thousands of clones, with about 90% occurring only once. V was trimmed by 3 bases and J by 2 bases, leaving 6 bases between them. Germline V gene lookup returns CDR1 SGHTA and CDR2 FQGNSA. The CDR3 contains 13 residues. The source is a human donor in a cohort sampled during active COVID-19. The sequencing input was peripheral blood. This chain uses TRBV7-2 with TRBJ2-3, with a tentative D call TRBD2 (5 bases). CDR3 DNA: TGTGCCAGCAGCTTGACTATCACAGATACGCAGTATTTT. Its protein is CASSLTITDTQYF.